This is a list of T cell receptor beta chains from one sample in a study of shared clonotypes between healthy human individuals. Sequencing was performed with immunoSEQ multiplex PCR; in TCRdb, only in-frame clones are kept and a portion is missing. The sample shows 1.5 million to 2.5 million clones, about 95% of them seen only once. The sequenced sample was naive CD8+ T cells sorted from blood. All receptors come from a man between 18 and 29 years old in good health. Both conserved end residues are part of each CDR3. A D gene is named only where the DNA matches it firmly. Size is omitted from some rows. Given values are once, few, many or a class for expanded clones.

J: TRBJ2-7; D: .; V: TRBV7-8; size: once; CDR3: CASSPEYSSYEQYF; DNA: TGTGCCAGCAGCCCGGAGTATAGCTCCTACGAGCAGTACTTC
J: TRBJ2-1; D: TRBD1; V: TRBV28; size: .; CDR3: CASSFSPQGSGEQFF; DNA: TGTGCCAGCAGTTTCTCGCCACAGGGGAGCGGTGAGCAGTTCTTC
J: TRBJ2-7; D: .; V: TRBV29-1; size: .; CDR3: CSVEGGRTGSYEQYF; DNA: TGCAGCGTTGAGGGCGGGCGGACGGGGTCCTACGAGCAGTACTTC
J: TRBJ2-1; D: TRBD1; V: TRBV7-6; size: .; CDR3: CASSSETGASEQFF; DNA: TGTGCCAGCAGCTCTGAAACAGGGGCCAGTGAGCAGTTCTTC
J: TRBJ1-1; D: .; V: TRBV4-3; size: .; CDR3: CASSHGGAETWGNVNTEAFF; DNA: TGCGCCAGCAGCCACGGGGGGGCCGAAACATGGGGAAACGTGAACACTGAAGCTTTCTTT
J: TRBJ2-1; D: TRBD2; V: TRBV6-5; size: .; CDR3: CASSYGLAGYNEQFF; DNA: TGTGCCAGCAGTTACGGACTAGCGGGGTACAATGAGCAGTTCTTC
J: TRBJ2-1; D: .; V: TRBV11-1; size: .; CDR3: CASSLLEGGLYNEQFF; DNA: TGTGCCAGCAGCTTATTGGAGGGGGGCCTCTACAATGAGCAGTTCTTC
J: TRBJ2-7; D: .; V: TRBV6-1; size: .; CDR3: CASSTGYSTGEQYF; DNA: TGTGCCAGCAGTACAGGTTACTCTACGGGGGAGCAGTACTTC
J: TRBJ2-5; D: .; V: TRBV7-2; size: .; CDR3: CASSPGETQYF; DNA: TGTGCCAGCAGCCCAGGGGAGACCCAGTACTTC
J: TRBJ2-1; D: .; V: TRBV5-6; size: .; CDR3: CASSLVGFNEQFF; DNA: TGTGCCAGCAGCTTGGTAGGGTTCAATGAGCAGTTCTTC
J: TRBJ2-7; D: TRBD2; V: TRBV7-8; size: .; CDR3: CASSLTGTSGREQYF; DNA: TGTGCCAGCAGCTTAACGGGGACTAGCGGTCGCGAGCAGTACTTC
J: TRBJ2-7; D: TRBD1; V: TRBV11-2; size: .; CDR3: CASRPPGQGSYEQYF; DNA: TGTGCCAGCAGGCCTCCGGGACAGGGATCCTACGAGCAGTACTTC
J: TRBJ2-5; D: TRBD1; V: TRBV5-6; size: .; CDR3: CASSPQGPQETQYF; DNA: TGTGCCAGCAGCCCACAGGGGCCCCAAGAGACCCAGTACTTC
J: TRBJ2-7; D: TRBD2; V: TRBV5-4; size: .; CDR3: CASSFSGSYEQYF; DNA: TGTGCCAGCAGCTTCAGCGGGAGTTACGAGCAGTACTTC
J: TRBJ2-7; D: .; V: TRBV2; size: .; CDR3: CASSEGGTFMGEQYF; DNA: TGTGCCAGCAGTGAAGGGGGGACATTTATGGGCGAGCAGTACTTC
J: TRBJ2-1; D: .; V: TRBV4-1; size: .; CDR3: CASSQDLGQRLDNEQFF; DNA: TGCGCCAGCAGCCAAGACCTGGGGCAGAGGTTGGACAATGAGCAGTTCTTC
J: TRBJ2-7; D: TRBD1; V: TRBV29-1; size: .; CDR3: CSVFRDSGSYEQYF; DNA: TGCAGCGTTTTTCGGGACAGCGGCTCCTACGAGCAGTACTTC
J: TRBJ2-7; D: .; V: TRBV6-5; size: once; CDR3: CASSAGQSYEQYF; DNA: TGTGCCAGCAGTGCGGGACAGTCCTACGAGCAGTACTTC
J: TRBJ2-1; D: .; V: TRBV7-9; size: .; CDR3: CASSLSINEQFF; DNA: TGTGCCAGCAGCTTAAGTATCAATGAGCAGTTCTTC
J: TRBJ2-7; D: TRBD2; V: TRBV29-1; size: .; CDR3: CSVGGLAETSYEQYF; DNA: TGCAGCGTGGGCGGACTAGCGGAAACGTCCTACGAGCAGTACTTC
J: TRBJ1-6; D: .; V: TRBV27; size: .; CDR3: CASSPIGGGSPLHF; DNA: TGTGCCAGCTCCCCGATTGGGGGCGGTTCACCCCTCCACTTT
J: TRBJ2-1; D: .; V: TRBV11-2; size: .; CDR3: CASSPVLQGIENEQFF; DNA: TGTGCCAGCAGCCCCGTCTTACAGGGTATAGAGAATGAGCAGTTCTTC
J: TRBJ1-2; D: TRBD1; V: TRBV2; size: .; CDR3: CASRPIQGDYGYTF; DNA: TGTGCCAGCAGGCCCATACAGGGGGACTATGGCTACACCTTC
J: TRBJ2-7; D: .; V: TRBV28; size: .; CDR3: CASSLPGELSYEQYF; DNA: TGTGCCAGCAGTTTACCAGGGGAACTCTCCTACGAGCAGTACTTC